The 14 T cell receptor beta chains listed next were all sequenced from one sample in a study of human T cells and chemical hapten exposure (dated by TCRdb to about 2021). The sample's time point, from its label and the paper: patch test 2, 6 weeks after DPC sensitization. Reading the label with the study, this specimen's treatment or condition is: therapeutic diphenylcyclopropenone sensitization with weekly scalp DPC. Library prep was done by RACE. Sequenced using a NextSeq 500. Starting from the raw public reads, TCRdb applied fastp trimming at Q25, assembled clones with MiXCR and retained in-frame beta chains. Each record represents a unique CDR3 protein, reported with the most common genes and DNA among its rows. A total of 85,000 to 100,000 distinct CDR3 sequences appear in this sample, 8% to 13% of them only once. The top ten clonotypes cover under 2.5% of the sample. The source material was whole blood, sampled in connection with sensitization to the hapten diphenylcyclopropenone (DPC). These receptors all stem from a man in his forties with alopecia areata. Some clones in this sample may be carry-over from other donors' samples.

The gene calls are TRBV5-1 and TRBJ1-2, with TRBD1 matching over 7 bases. Per the germline V gene, CDR1 is SGHRS and CDR2 is YFSETQ. V dropped 4 bases and J dropped 10; count of bases not matched to a gene: 7. The CDR3 totals 12 residues. The CDR3 sequence is CASSLHRGDYTF. CDR3 sequence (DNA): TGCGCCAGCAGCCTCCACAGGGGAGACTACACCTTC.

This clonotype was observed a few times. V usage is TRBV6-2 or TRBV6-3 and J usage is TRBJ2-5; TRBD1 agrees at 8 bases. The CDR3 is made up of 15 amino acids. Germline V gene data show CDR1 as MNHEY and CDR2 as SVGEGT. Losses at the gene ends were 6 bases for V and 3 bases for J; bases not matched to a gene: 9. CDR3 protein: CASRTTDRDKETQYF. The DNA of the CDR3 is TGTGCCAGCAGGACGACGGACAGGGACAAAGAGACCCAGTACTTC.

This clonotype has more than one count but fewer than ten. The chain links TRBV28 to TRBJ2-7, with 8 positions matching TRBD1. This CDR3 contains 16 residues. J gave up 2 bases and V 8 bases, and 14 bases lay outside the gene matches. The germline V gene has CDR1 MDHEN and CDR2 SYDVKM. The CDR3 protein is CASSGSGQGLTYEQYF. The CDR3 region has the DNA TGTGCCAGCTCCGGCTCAGGACAGGGCCTTACCTACGAGCAGTACTTC.

This clonotype showed up many times. CDR3 bases: TGTGCCAGCAGCTTGTCGGACACCTCCTACGAGCAGTACGTC. Translation: CASSLSDTSYEQYV. The genes are TRBV5-5 and TRBJ2-7; D perhaps matches TRBD1 (5 bases). The CDR3 has 14 amino acids. Trimming removed 1 base at V and 0 bases at J, with 8 bases between. The germline V gene has CDR1 SGHKS and CDR2 YYEKEE (reference sequence).

This clonotype was seen a handful of times. V is TRBV19 and J is TRBJ1-2; TRBD1 agrees at 10 bases. This CDR3 has 17 amino acids. CDR1 LNHDA and CDR2 SQIVND come from the germline V gene (reference sequence). The junction had 12 bases not matched to a gene; V was cut back by 6 bases and J by 2 bases. CDR3 bases: TGTGCCAGTAGCCCCCAAACGGACAGGGGGATAAACTATGGCTACACCTTC. Translated, it gives CASSPQTDRGINYGYTF.

The genes are TRBV29-1 and TRBJ2-6; 13 bases match TRBD2. The CDR3 consists of 17 residues. CDR1 SQVTM and CDR2 ANQGSEA come from the germline V gene. Unmatched junction bases numbered 7, after V lost 4 bases and J lost 4 bases. The CDR3, as DNA: TGCAGCGTTGCGGTACTAGCGGGAGGGTCGGGGGCCAACGTCCTGACTTTC. It codes for CSVAVLAGGSGANVLTF.

This clonotype was counted only a few times. J is TRBJ1-1 and V is TRBV11-2, with no clear D. The CDR3 extends over 17 amino acids. V dropped 0 bases and J dropped 5 bases, with 19 bases sitting between them. CDR1 and CDR2 from the germline V gene are SGHAT and FQNNGV. The CDR3 protein is CASSLDINLSVETEAFF. DNA of the CDR3: TGTGCCAGCAGCTTAGATATTAATTTGAGCGTTGAGACTGAAGCTTTCTTT.

This clonotype has more than one count but fewer than ten. V usage is TRBV5-6 and J usage is TRBJ1-1; the D gene is possibly TRBD1 (6 bases). The germline gives CDR1 SGHDT, CDR2 YYEEEE. Trimming cost V 2 bases and J 6 bases, with 14 bases left between them. The CDR3 runs to 14 residues. CDR3 in amino acids: CASSFSGVRAEAFF. DNA for the CDR3: TGTGCCAGCAGCTTCTCAGGGGTGAGAGCTGAAGCTTTCTTT.

In this sample, this clonotype turned up a few times. J is TRBJ2-3 and V is TRBV11-2, with D perhaps assigned TRBD1 or TRBD2 (6 bases each). In germline, CDR1 is SGHAT, CDR2 FQNNGV. V gave up 2 bases and J gave up 3 bases, with 15 bases separating them. The CDR3 covers 16 residues. The CDR3, as DNA: TGTGCCAGCAGCTTAATGTGGGGGGCCCAGACAGATACGCAGTATTTT. Its protein product is CASSLMWGAQTDTQYF.

About this clonotype itself: Its ends do not fully match the called genes, so a read error is possible. The chain couples TRBV5-4 to TRBJ1-1; 7 bases fit TRBD1. CDR1 SGHNT and CDR2 YYREEE come from the germline V gene (reference sequence). CDR3 size: 14 residues. CDR3 residues: CAGSLETGYTEAFF. The CDR3 DNA sequence: TGTGCCGGCAGCTTGGAGACAGGGTACACTGAAGCTTTCTTT.

This clonotype was recorded at least ten times. V is TRBV5-5 and J is TRBJ1-2; 10 nucleotides match TRBD1. CDR1 is SGHKS and CDR2 is YYEKEE in the germline V gene (reference sequence). This CDR3 has 15 amino acids. V gave up 4 bases and J gave up 5 bases; unmatched junction bases: 8. The CDR3 spells CASSLSDRGPYGYTF. Written as DNA, the CDR3 is TGTGCCAGCAGCCTGAGCGACAGGGGGCCGTATGGCTACACCTTC.

In its sample, this clonotype was seen a few times. The rearrangement uses TRBV6-2 or TRBV6-3 and TRBJ1-5; D is unresolved. CDR1 and CDR2 (germline): MNHEY, SVGEGT. This CDR3 comprises 15 residues. Trimming pared 5 bases from V and 0 bases from J, leaving 11 bases between. CDR3 nucleotide sequence: TGTGCCAGCAGTCCGAGGGTGTATAGCAATCAGCCCCAGCATTTT. Translating it yields CASSPRVYSNQPQHF.

The CDR3 sequence is CSARPPQGFNSPLHF. The DNA of the CDR3 is TGCAGTGCTAGACCCCCACAGGGGTTTAATTCACCCCTCCACTTT. The chain uses TRBV20-1 and TRBJ1-6; the match to TRBD1 covers 7 bases. The junction had 7 bases not matched to a gene; V was cut back by 2 bases and J by 6 bases. The CDR3 covers 15 residues. Germline V gene lookup returns CDR1 DFQATT and CDR2 SNEGSKA (reference sequence).

This rearrangement joins TRBV11-3 to TRBJ2-7; D is uncertain. Germline assignment: CDR1 SGHNT and CDR2 YENEEA. V was trimmed by 0 bases and J by 7 bases, leaving 7 bases between them. This CDR3 is built from 12 residues. Here the CDR3 reads CASSLDLGEQYV. The CDR3 DNA follows: TGTGCCAGCAGCTTAGATCTAGGGGAGCAGTACGTC.